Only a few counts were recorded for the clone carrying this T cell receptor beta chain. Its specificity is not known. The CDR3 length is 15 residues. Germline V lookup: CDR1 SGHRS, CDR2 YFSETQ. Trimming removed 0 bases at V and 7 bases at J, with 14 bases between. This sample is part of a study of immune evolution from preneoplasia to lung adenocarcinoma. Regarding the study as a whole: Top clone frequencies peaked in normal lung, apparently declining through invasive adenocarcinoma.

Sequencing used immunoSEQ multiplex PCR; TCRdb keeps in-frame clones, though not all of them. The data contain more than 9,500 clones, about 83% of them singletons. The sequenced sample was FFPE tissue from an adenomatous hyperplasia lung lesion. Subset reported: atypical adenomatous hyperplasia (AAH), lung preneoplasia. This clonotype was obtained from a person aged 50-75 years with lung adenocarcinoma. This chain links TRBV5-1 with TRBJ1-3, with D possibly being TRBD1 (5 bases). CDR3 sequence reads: CASSLGGSRGNTIYF. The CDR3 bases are TGCGCCAGCAGCTTGGGGGGCTCCCGGGGGAACACCATATATTTT.